The 8 T cell receptor beta chains below come from one sample, sequenced in a study of post-analysis software for immune sequencing data. General study results and limits: Compared with controls, patients had more of five TRBV segments, including TRBV5-6, TRBV5-1 and TRBV20-1.

Their target antigens are unknown. The authors incorporated unique molecular identifiers into the TCR beta cDNA libraries. Each CDR3 protein is one row after TCRdb ran MiXCR on the PCR reads. The sample lists some 690,000 distinct CDR3 sequences; less than 35% were seen once. The sample consisted of blood. These receptors were collected from a girl aged 5-17 years with multiple sclerosis.

The J gene is TRBJ2-7, the V gene TRBV29-1; 11 bases match TRBD2. V trimming: 4 bases; J trimming: 6 bases; junction bases outside the gene matches: 8. Germline CDR1 SQVTM, CDR2 ANQGSEA. The CDR3 spans 14 residues. In DNA, the CDR3 is TGCAGCGTTGTCCCGGGACTAGCGGCGGGCGAGCAGTACTTC. This gives the protein CSVVPGLAAGEQYF.

The chain employs TRBV6-5 and TRBJ2-1; 8 bases map to TRBD2. The V gene's germline CDR1 is MNHEY and CDR2 SVGAGI. The CDR3 has 17 amino acids. Unmatched junction bases numbered 6, after V lost 2 bases and J lost 0 bases. The CDR3 spells CASSYALAGGSYNEQFF. DNA of the CDR3: TGTGCCAGCAGTTACGCTCTCGCGGGGGGCTCCTACAATGAGCAGTTCTTC.

This clonotype was picked up a small number of times. The chain employs TRBV18 and TRBJ2-5; 8 nucleotides line up with TRBD2. The CDR3 consists of 16 residues. Trimming took 2 bases from V and 0 from J; bases not matched to a gene: 5. Germline V lookup: CDR1 KGHSH, CDR2 LQKENI. This chain's CDR3 is CASSPEKRGNQETQYF. CDR3 DNA sequence: TGTGCCAGCTCACCAGAGAAGCGGGGGAACCAAGAGACCCAGTACTTC.

Only one count was recorded for this clonotype. The chain links TRBV20-1 to TRBJ1-5, with 8 bases matching TRBD1. V dropped 6 bases and J dropped 7; count of bases not matched to a gene: 8. Germline CDR1 and CDR2: DFQATT and SNEGSKA (reference sequence). The CDR3 is made up of 13 amino acids. CDR3 sequence (DNA): TGCAGTGCCACGGACAGGGCGCGCCAGCCCCAGCATTTT. Amino acids: CSATDRARQPQHF.

This clonotype has a count of ten or more. This sequence joins TRBV28 and TRBJ2-1, with D perhaps assigned TRBD1 or TRBD2 (7 bases each). Germline CDR1 reads MDHEN; CDR2 reads SYDVKM. The CDR3 is 17 amino acids. V lost 7 bases and J 0 bases, leaving 19 bases between the germline ends. CDR3 amino acids: CASTSAGQTTSYNEQFF. CDR3 bases: TGTGCCAGCACCTCAGCGGGACAGACCACCTCCTACAATGAGCAGTTCTTC.

The CDR3 sequence: CASTILKGGNEKLFF. The CDR3 DNA sequence: TGTGCCAGCACCATCCTAAAGGGGGGGAATGAAAAACTGTTTTTT. The chain links TRBV12-3 or TRBV12-4 to TRBJ1-4; D may be TRBD1 (6 bases). The CDR3 contains 15 residues. Trimming left V 7 bases short and J 5 bases short, with 17 bases between.

V usage is TRBV7-9 and J usage is TRBJ2-3; D call uncertain. The CDR3 is 15 amino acids. Germline V gives CDR1 SEHNR, CDR2 FQNEAQ (reference sequence). V was shortened by 1 base and J by 3 bases, with 11 bases between the two germline ends. The CDR3 sequence: CASSLVKPATDTQYF. As DNA, the CDR3 is TGTGCCAGCAGCTTAGTGAAGCCGGCGACAGATACGCAGTATTTT.

As DNA, the CDR3 is TGCAGTGCTAGAGATCCAACTAGCGGGGGTCTGAATGAGCAGTTCTTC. It is translated as CSARDPTSGGLNEQFF. This chain joins TRBV20-1 and TRBJ2-1; 11 positions agree with TRBD2. This CDR3 is built from 16 residues. Germline assignment: CDR1 DFQATT and CDR2 SNEGSKA (reference sequence). J was trimmed by 7 bases and V by 0 bases; bases with no gene match: 8.